This entry lists 24 T cell receptor beta chains sequenced from one sample in a study of Ad26.COV2.S vaccination and SARS-CoV-2 variants. Treatment noted: some 20 received Ad26.COV2.S at low or high dose, single or two shots; roughly five received placebo; per-sample allocation not given. Samples came from day 63 after the first vaccine or placebo injection. TCRdb's copy holds only in-frame clones and misses some; the assay was immunoSEQ multiplex PCR. The profile shows more than 300,000 clones, around 85% of them singletons. The sample consisted of peripheral blood, taken in a trial of Ad26.COV2.S vaccine versus placebo. All receptors come from a person between 18 and 59 years old who received the Ad26.COV2.S COVID-19 vaccine or a placebo.

The rearrangement uses TRBV9 and TRBJ2-7; D is perhaps TRBD2 (7 bases). This CDR3 is 16 amino acids long. Germline CDR1 SGDLS, CDR2 YYNGEE. V lost 0 bases to trimming and J lost 2 bases, with 15 bases between them. CDR3 in amino acids: CASSVAGGGLPYEQYF. The CDR3 region has the DNA TGTGCCAGCAGCGTAGCTGGGGGGGGCCTCCCCTACGAGCAGTACTTC.

The chain recombines TRBV6-2 or TRBV6-3 with TRBJ2-2, with 11 bases lining up with TRBD1. The CDR3 runs 18 residues. V trimming: 2 bases; J trimming: 4 bases; junction bases outside the gene matches: 9. Germline CDR1 MNHEY, CDR2 SVGEGT. As DNA, the CDR3 is TGTGCCAGCAGTTACACTTACCTTGGACAGGGGGCCACCGGGGAGCTGTTTTTT. It translates to CASSYTYLGQGATGELFF.

The chain employs TRBV10-3 and TRBJ1-4; D possibly corresponds to TRBD1 (6 bases). The CDR3 runs 21 residues. V was pared by 0 bases and J by 0 bases, with 23 bases between. The germline V gene encodes CDR1 ENHRY and CDR2 SYGVKD. The CDR3 nucleotides read TGTGCCATCAGTGAGTCGGACAGTATTGGGCGCGCGGAGGCAACTAATGAAAAACTGTTTTTT. Amino acids: CAISESDSIGRAEATNEKLFF.

The chain joins TRBV12-3 or TRBV12-4 to TRBJ2-7; D unclear. This CDR3 is built from 13 residues. The V and J ends lost 8 bases and 2 bases respectively, with 13 bases between them. CDR3 bases: TGTGCCAGCGGCGTCCAGGCGACCTACGAGCAGTACTTC. Protein: CASGVQATYEQYF.

The chain joins TRBV5-5 to TRBJ2-3; 12 bases are a match to TRBD2. V trimming: 3 bases; J trimming: 0 bases; junction bases outside the gene matches: 11. From germline, CDR1 is SGHKS and CDR2 YYEKEE (reference sequence). The CDR3 is 19 residues long. Here the CDR3 reads CASSSPTSGGITSTDTQYF. CDR3 sequence (DNA): TGTGCCAGCAGCTCGCCCACTAGCGGGGGGATAACTAGCACAGATACGCAGTATTTT.

This rearrangement joins TRBV28 to TRBJ2-3; either TRBD1 or TRBD2 may supply D (6 bases each). The CDR3 sequence is 16 residues long. Deletions cut 3 bases from V and 1 base from J, with 14 bases between. CDR1 is MDHEN and CDR2 is SYDVKM in the germline V gene. The DNA for the CDR3 is TGTGCCAGCAGTTTTTCGGGGGCAGGGGGCACAGATACGCAGTATTTT. Residues: CASSFSGAGGTDTQYF.

The V call is TRBV30, the J call TRBJ2-7; the D is unclear. There are 14 residues in the CDR3. V was clipped by 5 bases and J by 2 bases, with 16 bases between them. Germline CDR1 reads GTSNPN; CDR2 reads SVGIG (reference sequence). This CDR3 is CAWGEAVSTYEQYF. Here the CDR3 DNA reads TGTGCCTGGGGTGAGGCGGTATCAACCTACGAGCAGTACTTC.

The genes are TRBV2 and TRBJ1-5; 8 nucleotides line up with TRBD1. J lost 4 bases, V lost 7 bases, and 9 bases had no gene match. The germline CDR1 and CDR2 sequences are SNHLY and FYNNEI. The CDR3 is 15 amino acids. CDR3 amino acids: CASNNRQGRNQPQHF. The CDR3 DNA is TGTGCCAGCAATAACCGACAGGGGAGGAATCAGCCCCAGCATTTT.

The chain links TRBV29-1 to TRBJ1-3; the D is unclear. CDR1 and CDR2 (germline): SQVTM, ANQGSEA. CDR3 length: 11 amino acids. Between the trimmed V and J ends, which lost 0 bases and 9 bases, there was a span of 6 bases. The CDR3 DNA is TGCAGCGTTGAAGACTTAGCCACCATATATTTT. It is translated as CSVEDLATIYF.

The chain has TRBV9 and TRBJ1-2; D not certain. Germline CDR1 is SGDLS and CDR2 is YYNGEE. The V end was cut by 7 bases, the J end by 1 base, with 17 bases between. The CDR3 sequence is 15 residues long. The CDR3 loop is CASGESRTYNYGYTF. Here the CDR3 DNA reads TGTGCCAGCGGGGAGTCCCGGACTTATAACTATGGCTACACCTTC.

V usage is TRBV18 and J usage is TRBJ2-7; D is unclear. Trimming shortened V by 4 bases and J by 7 bases, and 17 bases separated the two germline ends. Germline assignment: CDR1 KGHSH and CDR2 LQKENI. The CDR3 is 14 residues long. The CDR3 DNA follows: TGTGCCAGCTCACAAGAACGTGGGGATCGGGAGCAGTACTTC. Translation: CASSQERGDREQYF.

This clone was observed a handful of times. The chain has TRBV2 and TRBJ1-5; 9 bases are a match to TRBD1. CDR1 is SNHLY and CDR2 is FYNNEI in the germline V gene. The CDR3 spans 15 residues. The V and J ends lost 1 base and 2 bases, in that order; junction bases with no gene match: 0. The CDR3 DNA reads TGTGCCAGCAGTGAAGGGACAGGGGGCAATCAGCCCCAGCATTTT. Encoded protein: CASSEGTGGNQPQHF.

As regards this clone: The sample carries other DNA sequences with the same CDR3. V usage is TRBV28 and J usage is TRBJ2-4; no reliable D call. V lost 1 base, J lost 0 bases, and 1 base lay in between. Germline CDR1 MDHEN, CDR2 SYDVKM. The CDR3 totals 13 residues. CDR3 sequence: CASSLLAKNIQYF. For the CDR3, the DNA is TGTGCCAGCAGTTTATTAGCCAAAAACATTCAGTACTTC.

The chain has TRBV4-1 and TRBJ2-5; 7 bases line up with TRBD2. The germline CDR1 and CDR2 sequences are MGHRA and YSYEKL. The CDR3 sequence is 15 residues long. J gave up 7 bases and V 0 bases, and 8 bases lay outside the gene matches. CDR3 in DNA: TGCGCCAGCAGCCAAGACAAGGGCGCTAGCGGGACCCAGTACTTC. It encodes CASSQDKGASGTQYF.

This clone was seen once. Germline is not matched at one junction end, which may reflect a read error. The CDR3 spells CASSFTGPLYGQYF. In DNA form, the CDR3 reads TGTGCCAGCAGCTTTACAGGGCCGCTCTACGGGCAGTACTTC. This chain joins TRBV7-2 and TRBJ2-7; D might be TRBD1 (6 bases). This CDR3 is 14 amino acids long. In germline, CDR1 is SGHTA, CDR2 FQGNSA. The whole variable domain, remainder taken from reference TRBV7-2 and TRBJ2-7, is GAGVSQSPSNKVTEKGKDVELRCDPISGHTALYWYRQSLGQGLEFLIYFQGNSAPDKSGLPSDRFSAERTGGSVSTLTIQRTQQEDSAVYLCASSFTGPLYGQYFGPGTRLTVT.

The chain joins TRBV6-5 to TRBJ1-3; D uncertain. V lost 6 bases to trimming and J lost 0 bases, with 12 bases between them. The CDR3 consists of 15 residues. Per germline, CDR1 MNHEY and CDR2 SVGAGI. The CDR3: CASRIQTFSGNTIYF. Written as DNA, the CDR3 is TGTGCCAGCAGAATACAGACCTTCTCTGGAAACACCATATATTTT.

The rearrangement joins TRBV7-6 to TRBJ1-4; 7 bases match TRBD1. J was trimmed by 6 bases and V by 5 bases; bases with no gene match: 12. Germline assignment: CDR1 SGHVS and CDR2 FNYEAQ. The CDR3 is made up of 16 amino acids. CDR3 sequence reads: CASSVRSGQGDEKLFF. DNA for the CDR3: TGTGCCAGCAGCGTCAGGTCGGGGCAGGGGGATGAAAAACTGTTTTTT.

The chain employs TRBV30 and TRBJ1-2, with a weak D call TRBD1 (6 bases). The germline gives CDR1 GTSNPN, CDR2 SVGIG (reference sequence). This CDR3 spans 15 amino acids. With 3 bases removed from V and 2 bases from J, the gap between germline ends came to 16 bases. CDR3 region: CAWSAGLGGNYGYTF. For the CDR3, the DNA is TGTGCCTGGAGCGCCGGGTTGGGGGGCAACTATGGCTACACCTTC.

J is TRBJ1-2 and V is TRBV5-1; TRBD1 matches 7 bases. After removal of 2 bases from V and 7 bases from J, the junction contained 5 bases not matched to a gene. The CDR3 covers 13 residues. Germline lookup yields CDR1 SGHRS and CDR2 YFSETQ. For the CDR3, the DNA is TGCGCCAGCAGCTTTGGGGACAGTTCTGGCTACACCTTC. It encodes CASSFGDSSGYTF.

A few counts support this clone. The rearrangement uses TRBV15 and TRBJ2-1, with 8 bases matching TRBD2. With V trimmed by 5 bases and J by 8 bases, 14 bases remained unmatched. Germline CDR1 LNHNV, CDR2 YYDKDF (reference sequence). The CDR3 has 16 residues. DNA of the CDR3: TGTGCCACCAGCGCCCGAGGTGGAGCGGGGGCCGATGAGCAGTTCTTC. Residues: CATSARGGAGADEQFF.

The chain uses TRBV10-3 and TRBJ2-7; 9 bases are a match to TRBD1. The CDR3 extends over 12 amino acids. The germline V gene encodes CDR1 ENHRY and CDR2 SYGVKD. The V segment lost 9 bases and the J segment 0 bases; nucleotides outside the gene matches: 0. CDR3 region: CAMGQGSYEQYF. The DNA for the CDR3 is TGTGCCATGGGACAGGGCTCCTACGAGCAGTACTTC.

The chain is built from TRBV6-4 and TRBJ2-5; no clear D. The length of the CDR3 is 12 residues. The V gene's germline CDR1 is MRHNA and CDR2 SNTAGT. V was cut by 5 bases and J by 1 base, with 5 bases left in between. This CDR3 is CASSWPQETQYF. The CDR3 DNA is TGTGCCAGCAGTTGGCCCCAAGAGACCCAGTACTTC.

As regards this clone: The limits of the CDR3 on the DNA are not certain, so only TCRdb's listed CDR3 is given. This chain joins TRBV28 and TRBJ1-1; TRBD1 was called by the table and not checked on the DNA. The CDR3 region is 15 residues in length, termini included. Germline CDR1 and CDR2: MDHEN and SYDVKM. The CDR3 reads CASSSSGQLNTEAFF.

V usage is TRBV6-5 and J usage is TRBJ1-2; D gene uncertain. Germline CDR1 and CDR2: MNHEY and SVGAGI. The V end lost 2 bases, the J end lost 4 bases, and 11 bases lay between the germline ends. The CDR3 loop spans 14 amino acids. Here the CDR3 DNA reads TGTGCCAGCAGTTACAGAACACCCCTCTATGGCTACACCTTC. Encoded protein: CASSYRTPLYGYTF.